The clone carrying this T cell receptor (beta chain) was observed a few times. From germline, CDR1 is MNHNS and CDR2 SASEGT. V lost 11 bases and J lost 0, with 7 bases in between. This CDR3 comprises 12 residues. For ophthalmopathy patients, the Clinical Activity Score was at least 3 and the NOSPECS grade at least 4; duration was under 3 months. In making diagnoses, clinical symptoms, serum thyroxine and TRAb, thyroid ultrasound and orbital computed tomography were all used. These data belong to a study of T cells in Graves' hyperthyroidism and ophthalmopathy. Study at large: The authors collected peripheral blood at initial diagnosis, before any treatment.

Amplification targeted TCR beta CDR3 regions from RNA transcripts. HTBI primers were used for first-round RT-PCR of the TCR CDR3. In TCRdb, the multiplex PCR reads were re-called with MiXCR into one record per CDR3 protein. The sample has approximately 600,000 distinct CDR3 sequences, roughly 20% seen once. The chain has TRBV6-1 and TRBJ2-2, with no clear D. Sample: blood. The receptor was isolated from a man aged 30 to 45 with Graves' ophthalmopathy. This chain's CDR3 is CALRANTGELFF. For the CDR3, the DNA is TGTGCCCTGCGCGCGAACACCGGGGAGCTGTTTTTT.